A single sample gave rise to the 30 T cell receptor beta chains below, sequenced in a study of T cell repertoires in cytomegalovirus infection. TCRdb itself ran the reads through MiXCR, one entry per CDR3 protein. The table includes tens of thousands of distinct CDR3 sequences, approximately 24% detected once. No antigen is known for these receptors. This material consisted of CD8+ T cells from cultured PBMCs, taken from culture after CMV antigen stimulation. The receptor source for this set is a human donor in good health (CMV status not recorded). Some clones in this sample may be carry-over from other donors' samples.

This clonotype was seen many times. The chain combines TRBV11-2 with TRBJ2-7; a possible D gene is TRBD2 (6 bases). The length of the CDR3 is 14 residues. Trimming removed 2 bases from V and 3 bases from J, with 11 bases in between. CDR1 and CDR2 (germline): SGHAT, FQNNGV. CDR3 amino acids: CASSLWREVYEQYF. CDR3 DNA sequence: TGTGCCAGCAGCTTATGGAGGGAAGTCTACGAGCAGTACTTC.

This clonotype has a count of ten or more. V usage is TRBV6-4 and J usage is TRBJ2-3; 12 bases map to TRBD2. There are 16 residues in the CDR3. After removal of 3 bases from V and 3 bases from J, the junction contained 4 bases not matched to a gene. Germline assignment: CDR1 MRHNA and CDR2 SNTAGT. The DNA for the CDR3 is TGTGCCAGCAGTGAGACTAGCGGGAGACCGACAGATACGCAGTATTTT. Translation: CASSETSGRPTDTQYF.

Many counts were recorded for this clonotype. The CDR3 here is CASSLVTGDTQYF. The CDR3 DNA reads as TGTGCCAGCAGCTTGGTGACAGGGGATACGCAGTATTTT. The rearrangement uses TRBV7-2 and TRBJ2-3, with 7 bases fitting TRBD1. Losses at the gene ends were 3 bases for V and 6 bases for J; bases not matched to a gene: 3. The CDR3 runs to 13 residues. Germline V CDR1 and CDR2: SGHTA, FQGNSA.

This clonotype was observed at least ten times. V gene TRBV12-3 or TRBV12-4 combines with J gene TRBJ1-2; no clear D. Trimming removed 3 bases from V and 2 bases from J, with 10 bases in between. CDR3 size: 14 residues. The CDR3 DNA follows: TGTGCCAGCAGTTTTGGGCTTTCCAACTATGGCTACACCTTC. This codes for CASSFGLSNYGYTF.

This clonotype was found a few times. The rearrangement joins TRBV5-1 to TRBJ2-3; the D is unclear. V was pared by 4 bases and J by 5 bases, with 5 bases between. Per germline, CDR1 SGHRS and CDR2 YFSETQ. The CDR3 spans 11 residues. The CDR3 loop is CASSDLDTQYF. The CDR3 DNA reads as TGCGCCAGCAGCGACCTAGATACGCAGTATTTT.

This clonotype has a count of ten or more. The chain has TRBV7-2 and TRBJ1-3, with D possibly being TRBD1 (5 bases). Trimming took 5 bases from V and 3 from J, leaving 17 bases between them. Germline V gene lookup returns CDR1 SGHTA and CDR2 FQGNSA. This CDR3 contains 16 residues. CDR3 loop: CASSPGRGAGGNTIYF. The CDR3, as DNA: TGTGCCAGCAGCCCCGGGCGAGGGGCCGGTGGAAACACCATATATTTT.

As concerns this clonotype: One base away lies a much larger clone, so this may be a sequencing read error. CDR3 protein: CASSPRLSYEQYF. The CDR3 region has the DNA TGTGCCAGCAGCCCCCGACTCTCCTACGAGCAGTACTTC. The genes are TRBV12-3 or TRBV12-4 and TRBJ2-7, with D hard to call. The CDR3 has 13 residues. The V end was cut by 6 bases, the J end by 0 bases, with 9 bases between.

The chain has TRBV11-2 and TRBJ1-6; D might be TRBD1 (5 bases). V was clipped by 1 base and J by 9 bases, with 16 bases between them. This CDR3 spans 16 amino acids. Germline V gives CDR1 SGHAT, CDR2 FQNNGV. The CDR3 here is CASSLVARQLPSPLHF. CDR3 sequence (DNA): TGTGCCAGCAGCTTAGTTGCCCGACAGCTCCCTTCACCCCTCCACTTT.

The CDR3 sequence: CSARDHSTLDPSSYNEQFF. The CDR3 DNA is TGCAGTGCTAGAGATCATTCCACCCTGGACCCAAGCTCCTACAATGAGCAGTTCTTC. The V and J genes are TRBV20-1 and TRBJ2-1; D ambiguous. The germline gives CDR1 DFQATT, CDR2 SNEGSKA (reference sequence). The CDR3 has 19 amino acids. Trimming shortened V by 0 bases and J by 0 bases, and 21 bases separated the two germline ends.

V gene TRBV28 combines with J gene TRBJ2-1, with 10 positions matching TRBD1. V shed 4 bases and J 12 bases; nucleotides not matched to a gene: 12. The CDR3 spans 15 residues. Looked up from germline, CDR1 is MDHEN and CDR2 is SYDVKM. CDR3 sequence reads: CASSSLFSDRGLQFF. The DNA for the CDR3 is TGTGCCAGCAGTTCCCTATTCTCGGACAGGGGGTTGCAGTTCTTC.

The chain recombines TRBV27 with TRBJ1-1; 11 nucleotides align to TRBD1. Germline V gives CDR1 MNHEY, CDR2 SMNVEV (reference sequence). V was pared by 2 bases and J by 5 bases, with 7 bases of the junction left unmatched. This CDR3 has 16 residues. The CDR3 coding sequence is TGTGCCAGCAGTTTAAGGACAGGGGGCTTCCGTACTGAAGCTTTCTTT. Amino acid sequence: CASSLRTGGFRTEAFF.

This chain links TRBV7-9 with TRBJ2-1, with D possibly TRBD2 on 5 matching bases. Trimming stripped 5 bases from V and 7 bases from J, with 18 bases between. CDR1 SEHNR and CDR2 FQNEAQ come from the germline V gene (reference sequence). The CDR3 totals 15 residues. The CDR3 is CASSPIGNPQNEQFF. The CDR3, as DNA: TGTGCCAGCAGCCCGATCGGGAACCCTCAGAATGAGCAGTTCTTC.

This clonotype was observed a few times. V and J are TRBV25-1 and TRBJ2-7; 8 bases match TRBD1. This CDR3 comprises 16 residues. Germline V gene data show CDR1 as MGHDK and CDR2 as SYGVNS. Losses at the gene ends were 4 bases for V and 1 base for J; bases not matched to a gene: 9. Here the CDR3 reads CASSGVGQGASYEQYF. The CDR3 nucleotides are TGTGCCAGCAGTGGGGTGGGTCAGGGGGCTTCCTACGAGCAGTACTTC.

The CDR3, as DNA: TGTGCCAGCAGCTTGGAGTCGAGGGGAGCGGATACGCAGTATTTT. Protein sequence: CASSLESRGADTQYF. The V gene is TRBV5-8, the J gene TRBJ2-3; D may be TRBD1 or TRBD2 (5 bases each). The CDR3 loop spans 15 amino acids. CDR1 and CDR2 from the germline V gene are SGHTS and YDEGEE. Trimming shortened V by 0 bases and J by 6 bases, and 14 bases separated the two germline ends. The complete variable domain, with remaining parts taken from reference TRBV5-8 and TRBJ2-3, reads EAGVTQSPTHLIKTRGQQATLRCSPISGHTSVYWYQQALGLGLQFLLWYDEGEERNRGNFPPRFSGRQFPNYSSELNVNALELEDSALYLCASSLESRGADTQYFGPGTRLTVL.

The chain joins TRBV7-6 to TRBJ2-7; D ambiguous. The CDR3 spans 13 residues. The ends were cut back, 0 bases at V and 3 bases at J, with 6 bases in the middle. CDR1 and CDR2 (germline): SGHVS, FNYEAQ. The CDR3 DNA follows: TGTGCCAGCAGCTTAGCGGCCAACTACGAGCAGTACTTC. Translation gives CASSLAANYEQYF.

This sequence joins TRBV29-1 and TRBJ2-3; no clear D. V lost 3 bases and J lost 5, with 6 bases in between. CDR1 and CDR2 (germline): SQVTM, ANQGSEA. The CDR3 runs to 11 residues. This CDR3 reads CSVDGLDTQYF. CDR3 bases: TGCAGCGTTGATGGGCTAGATACGCAGTATTTT.

This clonotype was picked up a small number of times. V usage is TRBV7-9 and J usage is TRBJ2-5, with no clear D. CDR1 and CDR2 from the germline V gene are SEHNR and FQNEAQ (reference sequence). V gave up 4 bases and J gave up 6 bases, with 12 bases separating them. The CDR3 totals 13 residues. CDR3 region: CASSSARAQTQYF. Written as DNA, the CDR3 is TGTGCCAGCAGCTCCGCTAGGGCCCAGACCCAGTACTTC.

In regard to this clonotype: Germline is not matched at one junction end, which may reflect a read error. CDR3 sequence (DNA): TGTGCCAGCAGCGGGACAGGGGCGAGCTTTGGAAACACCATCTATTTT. Protein product: CASSGTGASFGNTIYF. The genes are TRBV7-9 and TRBJ1-3; 10 bases are a match to TRBD1. CDR3 length equals 16 residues. From germline, CDR1 is SEHNR and CDR2 FQNEAQ (reference sequence).

This clonotype was seen ten or more times. The J gene is TRBJ2-4, the V gene TRBV6-1, with 7 bases matching TRBD2. Germline V gene sequence: CDR1 MNHNS, CDR2 SASEGT. V dropped 8 bases and J dropped 3; count of bases not matched to a gene: 13. The CDR3 loop spans 16 amino acids. The chain's CDR3 is CASSRRGSGGKNIQYF. DNA for the CDR3: TGTGCCAGCTCCCGCCGAGGGTCGGGGGGCAAAAACATTCAGTACTTC.

This clonotype was picked up a small number of times. The chain carries TRBV9 and TRBJ2-7; D is unclear. Per germline, CDR1 SGDLS and CDR2 YYNGEE. There are 13 residues in the CDR3. V lost 4 bases and J lost 0, with 8 bases in between. For the CDR3, the DNA is TGTGCCAGCAGCACACACGACTCCTACGAGCAGTACTTC. Translated: CASSTHDSYEQYF. The complete variable domain, with remaining parts taken from reference TRBV9 and TRBJ2-7, reads DSGVTQTPKHLITATGQRVTLRCSPRSGDLSVYWYQQSLDQGLQFLIQYYNGEERAKGNILERFSAQQFPDLHSELNLSSLELGDSALYFCASSTHDSYEQYFGPGTRLTVT.

This clonotype has only a few counts. The chain joins TRBV28 to TRBJ2-7; TRBD2 aligns across 11 bases. This CDR3 comprises 14 residues. Germline CDR1 reads MDHEN; CDR2 reads SYDVKM. J gave up 2 bases and V 8 bases, and 5 bases lay outside the gene matches. For the CDR3, the DNA is TGTGCCAGCGGATCTAGCGGGGGGCCCTACGAGCAGTACTTC. Translation: CASGSSGGPYEQYF.

This clonotype was seen many times. The V and J genes are TRBV7-9 and TRBJ1-1, with TRBD1 as a possible D gene (6 bases). This CDR3 is built from 14 residues. CDR1 and CDR2 (germline): SEHNR, FQNEAQ (reference sequence). V was cut by 0 bases and J by 5 bases, with 10 bases left in between. The CDR3 region is CASSLALTGTEAFF. DNA of the CDR3: TGTGCCAGCAGCTTAGCGCTAACAGGGACTGAAGCTTTCTTT.

The rearrangement joins TRBV28 to TRBJ1-4; 8 bases are shared with TRBD1. Germline values: CDR1 MDHEN, CDR2 SYDVKM. This CDR3 is built from 14 residues. Trimming cost V 6 bases and J 6 bases; bases outside gene matches: 6. The CDR3 sequence: CASSRTGGDEKLFF. The CDR3 nucleotides read TGTGCCAGCAGCCGCACAGGGGGGGATGAAAAACTGTTTTTT.

CDR3 protein: CASSHEDSRPLYGYTF. The CDR3, as DNA: TGTGCCAGCAGTCACGAGGACAGCCGACCCCTCTATGGCTACACCTTC. This chain uses TRBV6-2 or TRBV6-3 with TRBJ1-2, with D possibly matching TRBD1 (6 bases). The CDR3 length is 16 residues. V dropped 5 bases and J dropped 4 bases, with 20 bases sitting between them. Germline loops: CDR1 MNHEY, CDR2 SVGEGT.

This clonotype turned up a few times. The chain couples TRBV12-3 or TRBV12-4 to TRBJ2-1; possibly TRBD2 for D (6 bases). The ends were cut back, 9 bases at V and 5 bases at J, with 11 bases in the middle. The CDR3 runs 12 residues. CDR3 sequence (DNA): TGTGCCAGTTGGGGGGAAAACAATGAGCAGTTCTTC. This encodes CASWGENNEQFF.

This clonotype came up a few times. This rearrangement joins TRBV12-3 or TRBV12-4 to TRBJ2-5, with 14 positions matching TRBD2. V lost 5 bases and J lost 3; bases outside the gene matches: 8. The CDR3 is 17 amino acids. In nucleotides, the CDR3 is TGTGCCAGCAGTCCGGGGATGGGACTAGCGGGAGAAGAGACCCAGTACTTC. Amino acids: CASSPGMGLAGEETQYF.

In its sample, this clonotype was seen a few times. The chain recombines TRBV6-5 with TRBJ2-3; no firm D call. The V gene's germline CDR1 is MNHEY and CDR2 SVGAGI. V lost 4 bases to trimming and J lost 1 base, with 18 bases between them. The CDR3 loop spans 17 amino acids. Here the CDR3 DNA reads TGTGCCAGCAGTTCTGCGATCGGGCGTTCGGGCACAGATACGCAGTATTTT. The encoded protein is CASSSAIGRSGTDTQYF.

This clonotype has at least ten counts. The rearrangement joins TRBV4-1 to TRBJ2-7, with 7 bases fitting TRBD1. The CDR3 spans 13 residues. With V trimmed by 3 bases and J by 2 bases, 1 base remained unmatched. Per the germline V gene, CDR1 is MGHRA and CDR2 is YSYEKL. For the CDR3, the DNA is TGCGCCAGCAGCCATGGGACAGCCTACGAGCAGTACTTC. It specifies CASSHGTAYEQYF.

V gene TRBV6-5 combines with J gene TRBJ2-2; D might be TRBD2 (5 bases). Deletions cut 8 bases from V and 4 bases from J, with 11 bases between. The CDR3 spans 13 residues. Germline CDR1 reads MNHEY; CDR2 reads SVGAGI. CDR3 bases: TGTGCCAGCCGGGAAAGAGGCACCGGGGAGCTGTTTTTT. Translating gives CASRERGTGELFF.

Remarks on this clonotype: The conserved final phenylalanine or tryptophan is absent from the CDR3, which likely points to a read error. V usage is TRBV28 and J usage is TRBJ1-6; D remains unclear. The CDR3 totals 11 residues. Trimming stripped 5 bases from V and 8 bases from J, with 4 bases between. The germline V gene encodes CDR1 MDHEN and CDR2 SYDVKM. CDR3 amino acids: CASSTHSPLHL. For the CDR3, the DNA is TGTGCCAGCAGTACGCATTCACCCCTCCACCTT.